This entry lists 27 T cell receptor beta chains sequenced from one sample in a study of T-cell reconstitution after alpha-beta-depleted transplantation in children. A library of TCRbeta sequences, prepared with unique molecular identifiers, was generated. TCRdb re-analysed the PCR reads in MiXCR, keeping a single row per CDR3 protein. Of over 90,000 distinct CDR3 sequences listed, approximately 8% were seen once; the top ten hold 16%. Sequenced material: PBMCs, taken before TCRalphabeta/CD19-depleted stem cell transplant. The receptors shown here come from a boy aged 2 to 9 with acute lymphoblastic leukemia, due to receive a stem cell transplant.

This clonotype has at least ten counts. The chain couples TRBV21-1 to TRBJ2-3; the table's D call TRBD2 went unverified against the DNA. TRBV21-1 is listed as a pseudogene. This CDR3 is built from 16 residues. The CDR3 DNA reads as TGTGCCAGCAGCAAAAATGAGACTAGTGGTACAGATACGCAGTATTTT. Residues: CASSKNETSGTDTQYF.

This clonotype was detected only a few times. This sequence joins TRBV4-2 and TRBJ1-4, with a weak D call TRBD1 (6 bases). CDR1 is LGHNA and CDR2 is YNFKEQ in the germline V gene. With 5 bases removed from V and 8 bases from J, the gap between germline ends came to 15 bases. The CDR3 totals 14 residues. The CDR3 DNA sequence: TGTGCCAGCAGCTACCGGGACAATCGGGAAAAACTGTTTTTT. This translates into CASSYRDNREKLFF.

This clonotype occurred many times. This sequence joins TRBV18 and TRBJ1-5; tentative D call: TRBD1 (6 bases). This CDR3 region has 13 residues. Trimming shortened V by 2 bases and J by 4 bases, and 6 bases separated the two germline ends. Germline V CDR1 and CDR2: KGHSH, LQKENI. DNA for the CDR3: TGTGCCAGCTCACCAGACAGGAATCAGCCCCAGCATTTT. It codes for CASSPDRNQPQHF.

The gene calls are TRBV20-1 and TRBJ2-3, with TRBD1 matching 7 bases. V was pared by 3 bases and J by 3 bases, with 9 bases of the junction left unmatched. This CDR3 region has 15 residues. Germline V gene data show CDR1 as DFQATT and CDR2 as SNEGSKA (reference sequence). CDR3 DNA sequence: TGCAGTGCTAGGGGAGAAGGGGGCTATACAGATACGCAGTATTTT. It translates to CSARGEGGYTDTQYF.

This clonotype was seen a handful of times. The CDR3: CASSQVSNEQFF. Here the CDR3 DNA reads TGCGCCAGCAGCCAAGTATCTAATGAGCAGTTCTTC. This chain uses TRBV4-1 with TRBJ2-1; D remains unclear. Germline V gene data show CDR1 as MGHRA and CDR2 as YSYEKL. The V gene lost 1 base and the J gene lost 7 bases, with 5 bases spanning the gap. This CDR3 is 12 amino acids long.

The sample holds many counts of this clonotype. The J gene is TRBJ2-5, the V gene TRBV20-1, with 8 positions matching TRBD1. This CDR3 spans 12 amino acids. CDR1 and CDR2 from the germline V gene are DFQATT and SNEGSKA (reference sequence). The CDR3 here is CRAGTGSSTQYF. CDR3 coding DNA: TGCAGGGCTGGGACAGGTTCATCCACCCAGTACTTC.

This clonotype was found many times. V is TRBV27 and J is TRBJ2-3; D gene unclear. CDR3 size: 11 residues. V shed 10 bases and J shed 1 base, with 6 bases lying between them. In germline, CDR1 is MNHEY, CDR2 SMNVEV (reference sequence). In DNA form, the CDR3 reads TGTGCCACAAGTCGCACAGATACGCAGTATTTT. Its protein product is CATSRTDTQYF.

J is TRBJ2-5 and V is TRBV29-1; D ambiguous. This CDR3 comprises 12 residues. V dropped 2 bases and J dropped 5 bases, with 9 bases sitting between them. CDR1 is SQVTM and CDR2 is ANQGSEA in the germline V gene. The CDR3 DNA reads TGCAGCGTTGAAAAAGACGTCGAGACCCAGTACTTC. Translating gives CSVEKDVETQYF.

The CDR3 spells CASSPGQGSEKLFF. CDR3 DNA: TGTGCCAGCAGCCCAGGACAGGGGAGCGAAAAACTGTTTTTT. The chain is built from TRBV7-2 and TRBJ1-4, with 9 nucleotides matching TRBD1. The germline V gene encodes CDR1 SGHTA and CDR2 FQGNSA. This CDR3 region has 14 residues. V trimming: 5 bases; J trimming: 8 bases; junction bases outside the gene matches: 6.

The table lists this clonotype with many counts. The V call is TRBV5-1, the J call TRBJ2-5, with 7 bases matching TRBD1. Germline V gene lookup returns CDR1 SGHRS and CDR2 YFSETQ. V dropped 4 bases and J dropped 1; count of bases not matched to a gene: 7. The CDR3 consists of 15 residues. DNA of the CDR3: TGCGCCAGCAGCGCGACAGGGAAGGGCCAAGAGACCCAGTACTTC. Its translation is CASSATGKGQETQYF.

This clonotype has a count of ten or more. CDR3 loop: CASSEPFMNEQYF. CDR3 in DNA: TGTGCCAGCAGTGAACCCTTCATGAACGAGCAGTACTTC. The J gene is TRBJ2-7, the V gene TRBV6-1; D remains ambiguous. The germline V gene has CDR1 MNHNS and CDR2 SASEGT. The CDR3 length is 13 residues. Trimming shortened V by 2 bases and J by 5 bases, and 10 bases separated the two germline ends.

The chain joins TRBV20-1 to TRBJ2-1, with TRBD2 identical over 13 bases. Germline values: CDR1 DFQATT, CDR2 SNEGSKA (reference sequence). Trimming cost V 1 base and J 4 bases; bases outside gene matches: 16. The CDR3 loop spans 20 amino acids. The DNA for the CDR3 is TGCAGTGCTAGAGGACTAGCGGGGGGCCAAGGATCGAAGGAATACAATGAGCAGTTCTTC. The encoded protein is CSARGLAGGQGSKEYNEQFF.

The rearrangement links TRBV19 to TRBJ1-2; no firm D call. The CDR3 spans 15 residues. Looked up from germline, CDR1 is LNHDA and CDR2 is SQIVND (reference sequence). V was clipped by 3 bases and J by 0 bases, with 11 bases between them. The CDR3 sequence is CASSISSGANYGYTF. CDR3 bases: TGTGCCAGTAGTATTTCGTCAGGAGCTAACTATGGCTACACCTTC.

This clonotype was counted between two and nine times. V is TRBV20-1 and J is TRBJ2-5; D not resolved. Trimming shortened V by 0 bases and J by 4 bases, and 12 bases separated the two germline ends. This CDR3 has 14 residues. CDR1 DFQATT and CDR2 SNEGSKA come from the germline V gene (reference sequence). The CDR3 is CSARDPSPGETQYF. In nucleotides, the CDR3 is TGCAGTGCTAGAGATCCGTCTCCGGGAGAGACCCAGTACTTC.

This clonotype was seen ten or more times. The CDR3 region is CASSPLGGTDTQYF. The CDR3 DNA follows: TGTGCCAGCAGTCCCCTGGGCGGCACAGATACGCAGTATTTT. V gene TRBV12-3 or TRBV12-4 combines with J gene TRBJ2-3; no clear D. The length of the CDR3 is 14 residues. V lost 5 bases and J 1 base, leaving 10 bases between the germline ends.

The table lists this clonotype with many counts. The chain uses TRBV20-1 and TRBJ2-1, with TRBD2 identical over 12 bases. The CDR3 totals 16 residues. J gave up 9 bases and V 6 bases, and 15 bases lay outside the gene matches. Germline CDR1 reads DFQATT; CDR2 reads SNEGSKA (reference sequence). This chain's CDR3 is CSAVTLLAGGRSEQFF. CDR3 nucleotides: TGCAGTGCGGTTACCTTACTAGCGGGGGGTCGGAGTGAGCAGTTCTTC.

This clonotype was seen at least ten times. Here the CDR3 DNA reads TGTGCCAGCAGTGCGGCGGGGGGGCCCTCCGATGAGCAGTTCTTC. This codes for CASSAAGGPSDEQFF. The V gene is TRBV6-4, the J gene TRBJ2-1, with 9 bases matching TRBD2. CDR1 is MRHNA and CDR2 is SNTAGT in the germline V gene. The CDR3 runs to 15 residues. V dropped 4 bases and J dropped 8; count of bases not matched to a gene: 9.

This clonotype was picked up a small number of times. J is TRBJ1-1 and V is TRBV25-1; 7 nucleotides agree with TRBD1. V lost 5 bases and J lost 0; bases outside the gene matches: 6. Germline-derived CDR1 and CDR2 are MGHDK and SYGVNS. CDR3 length equals 15 residues. The CDR3 here is CASSQRTGMNTEAFF. CDR3 bases: TGTGCCAGCAGTCAACGGACAGGCATGAACACTGAAGCTTTCTTT.

The CDR3: CSASGTSGETQSDTQYF. CDR3 in DNA: TGCAGTGCTTCCGGGACTAGCGGGGAAACACAATCAGATACGCAGTATTTT. The J gene is TRBJ2-3, the V gene TRBV20-1; 13 positions match TRBD2. Germline V CDR1 and CDR2: DFQATT, SNEGSKA (reference sequence). Germline trimming cut 5 bases from V and 4 bases from J; bases unmatched to any gene: 12. The CDR3 contains 17 residues.

This clonotype was counted at least ten times. The chain carries TRBV5-1 and TRBJ1-4, with TRBD1 identical over 10 bases. V lost 4 bases to trimming and J lost 8 bases; unmatched junction nucleotides: 8. From germline, CDR1 is SGHRS and CDR2 YFSETQ. The CDR3 is 15 amino acids. CDR3 residues: CASSKEGQGNEKLFF. The CDR3 DNA follows: TGCGCCAGCAGCAAAGAGGGACAGGGGAACGAAAAACTGTTTTTT.

In this sample, this clonotype turned up many times. The DNA for the CDR3 is TGTGCCAGCAGCTCACACGGGTGGGGGAGCAATCAGCCCCAGCATTTT. Amino acids: CASSSHGWGSNQPQHF. The chain carries TRBV7-2 and TRBJ1-5; a possible D gene is TRBD1 (5 bases). Trimming removed 4 bases from V and 1 base from J, with 14 bases in between. Germline V gives CDR1 SGHTA, CDR2 FQGNSA. This CDR3 region has 16 residues.

This clonotype was seen at least ten times. The chain joins TRBV2 to TRBJ2-1; TRBD2 is a possible D gene (7 bases). The V gene's germline CDR1 is SNHLY and CDR2 FYNNEI. V dropped 0 bases and J dropped 13 bases, with 10 bases sitting between them. The CDR3 extends over 12 amino acids. Here the CDR3 DNA reads TGTGCCAGCAGTGAAGCGCGGGGGCAACAGTTCTTC. Its protein is CASSEARGQQFF.

This clonotype has just a few counts. The V and J genes are TRBV6-5 and TRBJ1-2; D not resolved. The germline V gene encodes CDR1 MNHEY and CDR2 SVGAGI. The CDR3 contains 12 residues. Trimming took 8 bases from V and 4 from J, leaving 11 bases between them. The CDR3 sequence: CASGEFGYGYTF. DNA for the CDR3: TGTGCCAGCGGGGAGTTTGGCTATGGCTACACCTTC.

This clonotype was recorded many times. The rearrangement joins TRBV7-9 to TRBJ2-7, with 9 nucleotides matching TRBD1. Germline CDR1 and CDR2: SEHNR and FQNEAQ (reference sequence). The CDR3 runs to 13 residues. With 7 bases clipped from V and 5 bases from J, the junction kept 6 bases outside the gene matches. The CDR3 DNA follows: TGTGCCAGCACAGGACAGGGGATCGACGAGCAGTACTTC. It specifies CASTGQGIDEQYF. Complete variable domain (other parts from reference TRBV7-9 and TRBJ2-7): DTGVSQNPRHKITKRGQNVTFRCDPISEHNRLYWYRQTLGQGPEFLTYFQNEAQLEKSRLLSDRFSAERPKGSFSTLEIQRTEQGDSAMYLCASTGQGIDEQYFGPGTRLTVT.

This clonotype was counted only a few times. The rearrangement links TRBV2 to TRBJ2-1, with TRBD2 matching over 7 bases. The CDR3 covers 15 residues. Unmatched junction bases numbered 7, after V lost 5 bases and J lost 3 bases. Germline CDR1 SNHLY, CDR2 FYNNEI. CDR3 in amino acids: CASSPPGLSYNEQFF. CDR3 DNA: TGTGCCAGCAGTCCCCCGGGACTAAGCTACAATGAGCAGTTCTTC. Combining the CDR3 with reference TRBV2 and TRBJ2-1 gives the whole variable domain EPEVTQTPSHQVTQMGQEVILRCVPISNHLYFYWYRQILGQKVEFLVSFYNNEISEKSEIFDDQFSVERPDGSNFTLKIRSTKLEDSAMYFCASSPPGLSYNEQFFGPGTRLTVL.

The V call is TRBV6-2 or TRBV6-3, the J call TRBJ2-7; D call uncertain. Germline values: CDR1 MNHEY, CDR2 SVGEGT. With 2 bases removed from V and 2 bases from J, the gap between germline ends came to 16 bases. The CDR3 contains 16 residues. The CDR3 sequence: CASSYPRSPSPYEQYF. CDR3 DNA sequence: TGTGCCAGCAGTTACCCACGGTCACCATCCCCCTACGAGCAGTACTTC.

This clonotype appeared many times. The rearrangement joins TRBV5-1 to TRBJ2-2; no clear D. Trimming removed 1 base from V and 0 bases from J, with 10 bases in between. The CDR3 is 16 residues long. Germline CDR1 is SGHRS and CDR2 is YFSETQ. The CDR3 sequence: CASSLRSAANTGELFF. CDR3 DNA sequence: TGCGCCAGCAGCTTGCGTTCGGCGGCGAACACCGGGGAGCTGTTTTTT.